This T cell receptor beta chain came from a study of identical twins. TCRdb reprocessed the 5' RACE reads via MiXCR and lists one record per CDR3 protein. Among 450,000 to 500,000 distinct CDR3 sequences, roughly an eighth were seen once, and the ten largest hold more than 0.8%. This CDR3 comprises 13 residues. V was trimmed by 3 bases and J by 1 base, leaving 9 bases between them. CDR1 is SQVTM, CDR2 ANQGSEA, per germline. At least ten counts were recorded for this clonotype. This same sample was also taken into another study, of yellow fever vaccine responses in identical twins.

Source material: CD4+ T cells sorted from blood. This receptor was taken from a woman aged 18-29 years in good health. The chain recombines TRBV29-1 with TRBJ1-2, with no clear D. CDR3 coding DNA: TGCAGCGTTGACATGGAGGATAACTATGGCTACACCTTC. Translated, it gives CSVDMEDNYGYTF.